Presented here are 31 T cell receptor beta chains from one specimen sequenced in a study of blood T cell repertoires in COVID-19. Generated by immunoSEQ multiplex PCR, the TCRdb table keeps only in-frame clones and is missing some. Counted here are 150,000 to 200,000 clones, less than 85% occurring once; the ten biggest clones make up roughly 12%. Sequenced: PBMCs or T cells enriched from blood (not recorded which). The receptors were sampled from a man aged 50-59 years who had recovered from COVID-19.

CDR3 DNA sequence: TGTGCCAGCAGCCAAGAGGGACAGGGGGCCTCACCCCTCCACTTT. This sequence encodes CASSQEGQGASPLHF. This rearrangement joins TRBV4-2 to TRBJ1-6; TRBD1 aligns across 12 bases. Germline CDR1 LGHNA, CDR2 YNFKEQ. The CDR3 has 15 amino acids. Trimming removed 0 bases from V and 10 bases from J; junction bases left unmatched: 1.

CDR3 sequence reads: CASSLVPTGLGNQPQHF. In DNA, the CDR3 is TGTGCCAGCAGCTTAGTCCCAACAGGGCTCGGCAATCAGCCCCAGCATTTT. The rearrangement uses TRBV7-8 and TRBJ1-5, with D tentatively TRBD1 (6 bases). V lost 1 base and J 2 bases, leaving 15 bases between the germline ends. CDR3 size: 17 residues. The germline V gene encodes CDR1 SGHVS and CDR2 FQNEAQ.

The rearrangement uses TRBV7-9 and TRBJ1-2, with D unclear. The germline V gene has CDR1 SEHNR and CDR2 FQNEAQ (reference sequence). The CDR3 totals 14 residues. V lost 4 bases and J lost 5, with 14 bases in between. This CDR3 reads CASSSAIREYGYTF. CDR3 DNA sequence: TGTGCCAGCAGCTCTGCTATCCGGGAGTATGGCTACACCTTC.

The chain combines TRBV3-1 (or the pseudogene TRBV3-2) with TRBJ1-1, with D possibly being TRBD1 (6 bases). V gave up 3 bases and J gave up 1 base, with 15 bases separating them. The CDR3 runs 16 residues. Germline CDR1 and CDR2: LGHDT and YNNKEL (reference sequence). CDR3 sequence: CASSQRNRATNTEAFF. The CDR3 region has the DNA TGTGCCAGCAGCCAGCGCAACAGGGCCACGAACACTGAAGCTTTCTTT.

A word on this clone: The junction and the germline gene differ at one end; a read error may be behind it. The chain links TRBV5-4 to TRBJ2-7; TRBD1 matches 8 bases. CDR3 length: 13 residues. From germline, CDR1 is SGHNT and CDR2 YYREEE (reference sequence). Here the CDR3 DNA reads TGTGCCAGCAGCCCAGAACCCAGACAGGGGATGCACTTC. The encoded protein is CASSPEPRQGMHF.

This clone was seen more than once but under ten times. The V call is TRBV29-1, the J call TRBJ1-1, with D perhaps matching TRBD1 (5 bases). Germline-derived CDR1 and CDR2 are SQVTM and ANQGSEA. The CDR3 consists of 11 residues. V dropped 6 bases and J dropped 11 bases, with 16 bases sitting between them. The CDR3 DNA follows: TGCAGCGTGACGGAGGGGATGGGGGCTTTCTTT. This sequence encodes CSVTEGMGAFF.

This clone showed up just a few times. The chain has TRBV18 and TRBJ2-7; TRBD1 agrees at 7 bases. Germline CDR1 reads KGHSH; CDR2 reads LQKENI. The junction had 13 bases not matched to a gene; V was cut back by 6 bases and J by 5 bases. This CDR3 spans 15 amino acids. CDR3 protein: CASSQSGGRINEQYF. Written as DNA, the CDR3 is TGTGCCAGCTCCCAATCAGGGGGAAGGATCAACGAGCAGTACTTC.

This chain uses TRBV10-3 with TRBJ1-2, with TRBD1 matching 7 bases. From germline, CDR1 is ENHRY and CDR2 SYGVKD. Germline trimming cut 10 bases from V and 2 bases from J; bases unmatched to any gene: 10. The length of the CDR3 is 14 residues. The chain's CDR3 is CATSGTDINYGYTF. The CDR3 bases are TGTGCCACGTCCGGGACAGACATCAACTATGGCTACACCTTC.

The chain recombines TRBV5-1 with TRBJ2-7; 8 bases align to TRBD2. V was pared by 4 bases and J by 5 bases, with 5 bases of the junction left unmatched. Germline CDR1 reads SGHRS; CDR2 reads YFSETQ. This CDR3 has 13 amino acids. The CDR3 reads CASSREGLDEQYF. The CDR3 DNA reads TGCGCCAGCAGCCGGGAGGGGCTCGACGAGCAGTACTTC.

The rearrangement joins TRBV5-1 to TRBJ2-7; TRBD1 aligns across 7 bases. The V segment lost 2 bases and the J segment 4 bases; nucleotides outside the gene matches: 6. The CDR3 length is 14 residues. Germline CDR1 SGHRS, CDR2 YFSETQ. The CDR3 sequence: CASSFQTGTYEQYF. In nucleotides, the CDR3 is TGCGCCAGCAGCTTCCAGACAGGGACGTACGAGCAGTACTTC.

The rearrangement uses TRBV9 and TRBJ1-2; D unclear. In germline, CDR1 is SGDLS, CDR2 YYNGEE. CDR3 length: 14 residues. V was trimmed by 3 bases and J by 0 bases, leaving 9 bases between them. In DNA form, the CDR3 reads TGTGCCAGCAGCGGACTGACGGCTAACTATGGCTACACCTTC. This encodes CASSGLTANYGYTF.

This clone was observed once. This chain uses TRBV6-5 with TRBJ1-5; 8 nucleotides align to TRBD1. The CDR3 length is 15 residues. After removal of 6 bases from V and 2 bases from J, the junction contained 6 bases not matched to a gene. CDR1 is MNHEY, CDR2 SVGAGI, per germline. CDR3 residues: CASRQQGDRNQPQHF. CDR3 sequence (DNA): TGTGCCAGCAGACAACAGGGGGATCGCAATCAGCCCCAGCATTTT.

This clone has a single count. This chain uses TRBV7-9 with TRBJ1-4, with D tentatively TRBD1 (6 bases). There are 16 residues in the CDR3. The V and J ends lost 5 bases and 5 bases respectively, with 18 bases between them. The V gene's germline CDR1 is SEHNR and CDR2 FQNEAQ (reference sequence). CDR3 nucleotide sequence: TGTGCCAGCAGCCCTCATTGGACAGTGACGAATGAAAAACTGTTTTTT. This codes for CASSPHWTVTNEKLFF.

The chain combines TRBV30 with TRBJ2-3; 8 nucleotides agree with TRBD2. V was clipped by 0 bases and J by 6 bases; unmatched bases: 8. The CDR3 is 15 residues long. The germline V gene has CDR1 GTSNPN and CDR2 SVGIG (reference sequence). DNA for the CDR3: TGTGCCTGGAGTGTACCCAGCGGGGGTCAGGATACGCAGTATTTT. It translates to CAWSVPSGGQDTQYF.

This clone was counted a single time. V and J are TRBV6-5 and TRBJ2-2, with 9 bases that match TRBD1. This CDR3 region has 14 residues. V dropped 7 bases and J dropped 8; count of bases not matched to a gene: 8. Germline V CDR1 and CDR2: MNHEY, SVGAGI. The CDR3 DNA is TGTGCCAGCATGCCCGACAGGGGGGTGGGGGAGCTGTTTTTT. Protein: CASMPDRGVGELFF.

This clone was seen at least ten times. The rearrangement uses TRBV6-1 and TRBJ2-6; D possibly corresponds to TRBD2 (7 bases). Germline assignment: CDR1 MNHNS and CDR2 SASEGT. V lost 3 bases, J lost 4 bases, and 10 bases lay in between. The CDR3 length is 15 residues. CDR3 loop: CASSDGGAGANVLTF. CDR3 DNA sequence: TGTGCCAGCAGTGATGGGGGGGCGGGGGCCAACGTCCTGACTTTC.

The chain has TRBV24-1 and TRBJ2-3; maybe TRBD1 (5 bases). CDR1 KGHDR and CDR2 SFDVKD come from the germline V gene. Trimming cost V 9 bases and J 0 bases, with 6 bases left between them. CDR3 size: 12 residues. CDR3 nucleotides: TGTGCCACCGGGGCTAGCACAGATACGCAGTATTTT. This translates into CATGASTDTQYF.

J is TRBJ1-5 and V is TRBV21-1. TRBV21-1 is described as a pseudogene. The CDR3 totals 17 residues. CDR3 sequence: CASSRGERGWGNQPQHF. For the CDR3, the DNA is TGTGCCAGCAGCAGGGGGGAGAGGGGATGGGGCAATCAGCCCCAGCATTTT.

V and J are TRBV11-3 and TRBJ2-3, with D possibly being TRBD2 (6 bases). The CDR3 has 12 residues. Trimming removed 3 bases at V and 6 bases at J, with 7 bases between. CDR1 is SGHNT, CDR2 YENEEA, per germline. The CDR3 here is CASSFSGDTQYF. DNA for the CDR3: TGTGCCAGCAGCTTCAGCGGGGATACGCAGTATTTT.

This clone has just one count. In DNA, the CDR3 is TGTGCCAGCAGGTCCGGGAAAGCGCCAACTAATGAAAAACTGTTTTTT. Amino acid sequence: CASRSGKAPTNEKLFF. This chain uses TRBV28 with TRBJ1-4; unclear D gene. The CDR3 extends over 16 amino acids. Germline assignment: CDR1 MDHEN and CDR2 SYDVKM. Trimming stripped 6 bases from V and 0 bases from J, with 14 bases between.

The chain is built from TRBV15 and TRBJ2-5, with 7 positions matching TRBD2. The trim removed 5 bases at V and 1 base at J, leaving 4 bases unmatched. Germline V lookup: CDR1 LNHNV, CDR2 YYDKDF (reference sequence). CDR3 length: 14 amino acids. CDR3 in DNA: TGTGCCACCAGCCTACTAGCGATCCAAGAGACCCAGTACTTC. Amino acid sequence: CATSLLAIQETQYF.

This chain links TRBV5-1 with TRBJ1-1; weak D call: TRBD1 (5 bases). The ends were cut back, 4 bases at V and 1 base at J, with 14 bases in the middle. The germline V gene has CDR1 SGHRS and CDR2 YFSETQ. The CDR3 has 15 amino acids. Here the CDR3 reads CASSPRGGTNTEAFF. The CDR3 nucleotides are TGCGCCAGCAGCCCCCGTGGGGGGACGAACACTGAAGCTTTCTTT.

The chain is built from TRBV16 and TRBJ1-2; D perhaps matches TRBD1 (5 bases). CDR1 is KGHSY, CDR2 FQNENV, per germline. V was clipped by 4 bases and J by 2 bases, with 17 bases between them. The CDR3 has 16 amino acids. The CDR3, as DNA: TGTGCCAGCAGCCGCCTAGGGGTCACATTAAACTATGGCTACACCTTC. Translating gives CASSRLGVTLNYGYTF.

DNA of the CDR3: TGCGCCAGCAGCTTCAGGACAGGGGGCGAAGATACGCAGTATTTT. It translates to CASSFRTGGEDTQYF. The rearrangement uses TRBV5-1 and TRBJ2-3; 11 bases match TRBD1. V shed 2 bases, J shed 5 bases, and the junction held 4 bases outside the gene matches. CDR3 length: 15 residues. The germline gives CDR1 SGHRS, CDR2 YFSETQ.

The genes are TRBV4-3 and TRBJ1-1; D is undetermined. CDR3 length equals 14 residues. V lost 7 bases to trimming and J lost 3 bases, with 15 bases between them. Germline V gives CDR1 LGHNA, CDR2 YSLEER. The CDR3 coding sequence is TGCGCCAGCACCGTGACCGGGTCTGACACTGAAGCTTTCTTT. Protein sequence: CASTVTGSDTEAFF.

CDR3 amino acids: CAITGTPGQGAKNTGELFF. The DNA for the CDR3 is TGTGCCATCACAGGGACCCCCGGACAAGGGGCGAAGAACACCGGGGAGCTGTTTTTT. V usage is TRBV12-1 and J usage is TRBJ2-2; no DNA check was done on the table's D call, TRBD1. TRBV12-1 is deemed a pseudogene. The CDR3 loop spans 19 amino acids.

The chain combines TRBV18 with TRBJ2-5, with 10 positions matching TRBD1. Trimming took 3 bases from V and 5 from J; bases not matched to a gene: 12. The germline CDR1 and CDR2 sequences are KGHSH and LQKENI. The CDR3 sequence is 17 residues long. CDR3 nucleotides: TGTGCCAGCTCACCGCTAATTGGACAGGGGGGCGGTGAGACCCAGTACTTC. Translating it yields CASSPLIGQGGGETQYF.

The chain recombines TRBV7-2 with TRBJ2-1; TRBD2 is a possible D gene (6 bases). V was cut by 3 bases and J by 9 bases, with 12 bases left in between. This CDR3 region has 13 residues. In germline, CDR1 is SGHTA, CDR2 FQGNSA. CDR3 residues: CASSLARGGEQFF. CDR3 in DNA: TGTGCCAGCAGCTTGGCGCGGGGCGGTGAGCAGTTCTTC.

The V and J genes are TRBV4-3 and TRBJ1-2, with 7 bases aligning to TRBD1. The CDR3 length is 15 residues. J gave up 0 bases and V 2 bases, and 3 bases lay outside the gene matches. CDR1 is LGHNA and CDR2 is YSLEER in the germline V gene. CDR3 nucleotide sequence: TGCGCCAGCAGCCAATTCAGGGGGTCTAACTATGGCTACACCTTC. Translating it yields CASSQFRGSNYGYTF.

This clone was recorded only once. The CDR3 DNA is TGCGCCAGCAGCTTGGACAGGGGCTCTAACTATGGCTACACCTTC. Amino acid sequence: CASSLDRGSNYGYTF. The chain joins TRBV5-1 to TRBJ1-2, with 7 nucleotides matching TRBD1. Losses at the gene ends were 0 bases for V and 0 bases for J; bases not matched to a gene: 2. CDR1 and CDR2 from the germline V gene are SGHRS and YFSETQ. The CDR3 spans 15 residues.

There are many counts of this clone. The V and J genes are TRBV6-2 or TRBV6-3 and TRBJ1-1; 9 nucleotides line up with TRBD1. Per the germline V gene, CDR1 is MNHEY and CDR2 is SVGEGT. The junction had 7 bases not matched to a gene; V was cut back by 2 bases and J by 0 bases. This CDR3 has 17 amino acids. The CDR3 is CASSYHGTGMLNTEAFF. CDR3 DNA sequence: TGTGCCAGCAGTTACCACGGGACAGGGATGTTGAACACTGAAGCTTTCTTT.